The 8 T cell receptor beta chains listed next were all sequenced from one sample in a study of blood T cell repertoires in COVID-19. The method was immunoSEQ multiplex PCR; TCRdb's version includes in-frame clones alone and lacks a portion of them. This table has around 70,000 clones, more than 75% appearing once. The sample comprised peripheral blood. These receptors were collected from a man in his fifties with acute or convalescent COVID-19.

The rearrangement joins TRBV4-1 to TRBJ1-3; 10 bases match TRBD1. This CDR3 comprises 17 residues. Germline V gives CDR1 MGHRA, CDR2 YSYEKL. With V trimmed by 4 bases and J by 4 bases, 10 bases remained unmatched. The CDR3 DNA reads TGCGCCAGCAGCCGACTACCGGGACAGGGGACGGGAAACACCATATATTTT. Protein sequence: CASSRLPGQGTGNTIYF.

This clone was recorded once. The chain links TRBV4-3 to TRBJ2-3; 10 nucleotides agree with TRBD1. CDR1 is LGHNA and CDR2 is YSLEER in the germline V gene. The V segment lost 0 bases and the J segment 4 bases; nucleotides outside the gene matches: 1. This CDR3 has 15 residues. The CDR3 loop reads CASSQETGGADTQYF. Written as DNA, the CDR3 is TGCGCCAGCAGCCAAGAGACAGGGGGCGCAGATACGCAGTATTTT.

The gene calls are TRBV28 and TRBJ1-2, with TRBD1 as a possible D gene (5 bases). From germline, CDR1 is MDHEN and CDR2 SYDVKM. The CDR3 covers 12 residues. The V and J ends lost 5 bases and 3 bases respectively, with 7 bases between them. The CDR3 coding sequence is TGTGCCAGCAGTGGGACTTACTATGGCTACACCTTC. It codes for CASSGTYYGYTF.

This clone was found once. The sample has other DNA sequences that encode this CDR3 too. The J gene is TRBJ1-5, the V gene TRBV18; D gene ambiguous. Germline assignment: CDR1 KGHSH and CDR2 LQKENI. The CDR3 has 13 residues. Trimming stripped 3 bases from V and 5 bases from J, with 8 bases between. For the CDR3, the DNA is TGTGCCAGCTCACCCGGGAGGGATCAGCCCCAGCATTTT. Translation gives CASSPGRDQPQHF.

In this sample, this clone turned up once. The chain carries TRBV12-3 or TRBV12-4 and TRBJ1-5; D is uncertain. V was shortened by 6 bases and J by 3 bases, with 3 bases between the two germline ends. This CDR3 has 11 residues. The CDR3 here is CASSLNQPQHF. CDR3 sequence (DNA): TGTGCCAGCAGCCTCAATCAGCCCCAGCATTTT.

This chain links TRBV6-5 with TRBJ1-6; 7 bases agree with TRBD1. The V gene's germline CDR1 is MNHEY and CDR2 SVGAGI. The CDR3 totals 13 residues. Trimming at V came to 4 bases and at J to 9 bases, leaving 3 bases not matched to a gene. The CDR3 here is CASSLGTASPLHF. CDR3 bases: TGTGCCAGCAGTTTGGGGACAGCTTCACCCCTCCACTTT.

This chain connects TRBV5-1 to TRBJ2-7; 8 nucleotides agree with TRBD1. The CDR3 sequence is 14 residues long. The J segment lost 0 bases and the V segment lost 4 bases, leaving 3 bases of the junction unmatched. Germline V lookup: CDR1 SGHRS, CDR2 YFSETQ. The CDR3 reads CASSHGQGSYEQYF. The CDR3 nucleotides are TGCGCCAGCAGCCATGGACAGGGCTCCTACGAGCAGTACTTC.

The gene calls are TRBV5-1 and TRBJ1-3; a weak D match, TRBD1 (5 bases). CDR3 length equals 14 residues. V gave up 0 bases and J gave up 3 bases, with 7 bases separating them. Germline CDR1 is SGHRS and CDR2 is YFSETQ. The DNA of the CDR3 is TGCGCCAGCAGCTTGGGGACAAATGGAAACACCATATATTTT. This codes for CASSLGTNGNTIYF.